Listed here are 7 T cell receptor beta chains from one sample, sequenced in a study of a mutant IDH1 vaccine in newly diagnosed glioma. Their antigens remain unidentified. Regarding time point: week 35, safety follow-up. Vaccine doses each comprised 300 ug of mutant IDH1 20-mer peptide, with topical imiquimod. Libraries were prepared by immunoSEQ multiplex PCR; TCRdb keeps only in-frame clonotypes and omits some of them. The sample shows 60,000 or so clones, 80% to 90% of them seen only once. The material sequenced was PBMCs, taken from a glioma patient whose treatment included an IDH1 peptide vaccine. These receptors all stem from a man in his thirties or forties with glioma.

CDR3 coding DNA: TGTGCCAGCAGTAAACCTCTTTACGGGGCGCAGAACACTGAAGCTTTCTTT. Its protein is CASSKPLYGAQNTEAFF. The chain has TRBV2 and TRBJ1-1; TRBD1 is a possible D gene (5 bases). V was cut by 5 bases and J by 1 base, with 20 bases left in between. The germline gives CDR1 SNHLY, CDR2 FYNNEI. The CDR3 covers 17 residues.

For the CDR3, the DNA is TGTGCCAGCAGAGGGGGACGGTTCTATGGCTACACCTTC. Amino acid sequence: CASRGGRFYGYTF. The chain combines TRBV25-1 with TRBJ1-2, with D perhaps matching TRBD1 (6 bases). The CDR3 is made up of 13 amino acids. Trimming stripped 6 bases from V and 4 bases from J, with 12 bases between. Germline CDR1 is MGHDK and CDR2 is SYGVNS.

The chain links TRBV7-8 to TRBJ2-1; a weak D match, TRBD2 (6 bases). Germline V lookup: CDR1 SGHVS, CDR2 FQNEAQ. The CDR3 contains 14 residues. V was clipped by 0 bases and J by 7 bases, with 10 bases between them. The CDR3, as DNA: TGTGCCAGCAGCTTAGCGCAGGAGGGGAATGAGCAGTTCTTC. Residues: CASSLAQEGNEQFF.

This clone was recorded a few times. The CDR3 DNA follows: TGTGCCAGCAGTTACGGCAGGGGTAATACTGAAGCTTTCTTT. Translation: CASSYGRGNTEAFF. This chain joins TRBV6-6 and TRBJ1-1, with D possibly matching TRBD1 (6 bases). Germline CDR1 reads MNHNY; CDR2 reads SVGAGI (reference sequence). V was pared by 2 bases and J by 5 bases, with 12 bases between. This CDR3 is 14 amino acids long.

This rearrangement joins TRBV9 to TRBJ1-1; 8 positions match TRBD1. Germline-derived CDR1 and CDR2 are SGDLS and YYNGEE. The CDR3 loop spans 15 amino acids. Trimming cost V 2 bases and J 6 bases; bases outside gene matches: 9. DNA for the CDR3: TGTGCCAGCAGCGTCATACAGGGGGTAGGGGCTGAAGCTTTCTTT. Translation gives CASSVIQGVGAEAFF.

The chain couples TRBV5-6 to TRBJ2-5, with D maybe TRBD2 (5 bases). The CDR3 covers 17 residues. Trimming removed 3 bases from V and 4 bases from J, with 22 bases in between. Per germline, CDR1 SGHDT and CDR2 YYEEEE. CDR3 bases: TGTGCCAGCAGCTCACTAAGGTCGGGGTTTTTCCGAGAGACCCAGTACTTC. This codes for CASSSLRSGFFRETQYF.

V and J are TRBV6-4 and TRBJ2-2; tentative D call: TRBD2 (6 bases). Looked up from germline, CDR1 is MRHNA and CDR2 is SNTAGT. This CDR3 has 13 residues. Trimming cost V 6 bases and J 3 bases, with 8 bases left between them. For the CDR3, the DNA is TGTGCCAGCAGCACTAGCTACACCGGGGAGCTGTTTTTT. Protein product: CASSTSYTGELFF.